One sample yielded the 13 T cell receptor beta chains listed below, sequenced in a study of metastatic and nonmetastatic thyroid tumors. TCRdb re-processed the PCR reads through MiXCR. The sample yields some 23,000 clones, roughly 11% seen once. Prior to thyroid surgery, none of the patients had received any treatment. The specimen was blood. These receptors all come from a female donor with papillary thyroid cancer or a benign thyroid nodule (not recorded which). Some clones in this sample may be carry-over from other donors' samples.

To note about this clone: One end of the junction does not line up with germline, which may come from a read error. The chain uses TRBV30 and TRBJ2-4; D may correspond to TRBD1 or TRBD2 (7 bases each). This CDR3 region has 15 residues. The germline V gene has CDR1 GTSNPN and CDR2 SVGIG (reference sequence). The CDR3: CAWSLDREGGNIQCF. CDR3 nucleotides: TGTGCCTGGAGTCTCGACAGGGAGGGAGGGAACATTCAGTGCTTC.

This clone was found many times. The CDR3 spells CASSYRLAGPDTQYF. CDR3 DNA: TGTGCCAGCAGTTACCGCCTAGCGGGCCCAGATACGCAGTATTTT. This chain uses TRBV6-5 with TRBJ2-3; TRBD2 agrees at 8 bases. Germline loops: CDR1 MNHEY, CDR2 SVGAGI. Losses at the gene ends were 2 bases for V and 4 bases for J; bases not matched to a gene: 5. The CDR3 length is 15 residues.

This clone was counted many times. The chain couples TRBV2 to TRBJ2-1, with TRBD2 matching over 13 bases. The J segment lost 4 bases and the V segment lost 2 bases, leaving 5 bases of the junction unmatched. The CDR3 runs 17 residues. The germline gives CDR1 SNHLY, CDR2 FYNNEI. The CDR3 DNA is TGTGCCAGCAGTGAACGGGGACTAGCGGGGATATACAATGAGCAGTTCTTC. This gives the protein CASSERGLAGIYNEQFF.

This clone was counted ten times or more. Other DNA sequences in the same sample also yield this CDR3. V is TRBV30 and J is TRBJ2-7, with D possibly being TRBD1 (6 bases). Germline lookup yields CDR1 GTSNPN and CDR2 SVGIG (reference sequence). This CDR3 has 15 amino acids. With 1 base removed from V and 7 bases from J, the gap between germline ends came to 20 bases. CDR3 DNA sequence: TGTGCCTGGAGTGCCCCGGGACAACGTATGGGGGAGCAGTACTTC. This encodes CAWSAPGQRMGEQYF.

This clone appeared many times. The chain has TRBV20-1 and TRBJ1-2; D gene uncertain. The V end lost 5 bases, the J end lost 4 bases, and 11 bases lay between the germline ends. Germline lookup yields CDR1 DFQATT and CDR2 SNEGSKA (reference sequence). The CDR3 loop spans 12 amino acids. The CDR3 DNA is TGCAGTGCTTACTACCGACCCTATGGCTACACCTTC. Residues: CSAYYRPYGYTF.

As to this clone: Because it lacks the conserved phenylalanine or tryptophan at the end, this CDR3 is likely a read error. This rearrangement joins TRBV7-8 to TRBJ2-3; 13 positions match TRBD2. The V gene end was trimmed by 4 bases and the J gene end by 6 bases; junction bases not matched to a gene: 7. The CDR3 totals 16 residues. Germline-derived CDR1 and CDR2 are SGHVS and FQNEAQ. CDR3 sequence (DNA): TGTGCCAGCAGCTCAAGGACTAGCGGGAGTCGGGATACGCAGTATTCT. Residues: CASSSRTSGSRDTQYS.

The chain combines TRBV11-2 with TRBJ2-5, with a tentative D call TRBD1 (5 bases). The CDR3 has 15 amino acids. The germline V gene has CDR1 SGHAT and CDR2 FQNNGV. V was cut by 2 bases and J by 5 bases, with 15 bases left in between. CDR3 DNA sequence: TGTGCCAGCAGCTTAAGGCAGGGCGACGGGGAGACCCAGTACTTC. This codes for CASSLRQGDGETQYF.

The J gene is TRBJ2-7, the V gene TRBV7-2; D is unresolved. Germline CDR1 is SGHTA and CDR2 is FQGNSA. Trimming cost V 3 bases and J 3 bases, with 9 bases left between them. This CDR3 has 13 residues. CDR3: CASSFGHLYEQYF. The CDR3 nucleotides are TGTGCCAGCAGCTTCGGGCACCTCTACGAGCAGTACTTC.

This clone was seen ten or more times. V and J are TRBV19 and TRBJ2-1; 14 nucleotides line up with TRBD2. Germline V gene sequence: CDR1 LNHDA, CDR2 SQIVND (reference sequence). J gave up 2 bases and V 6 bases, and 9 bases lay outside the gene matches. This CDR3 spans 18 amino acids. The CDR3 nucleotides are TGTGCCAGTAGCATGCGACTAGCGGGAGGGCCCACCTACAATGAGCAGTTCTTC. Translating it yields CASSMRLAGGPTYNEQFF.

This clone was counted ten times or more. V gene TRBV10-3 combines with J gene TRBJ2-1; 14 bases agree with TRBD2. The CDR3 consists of 15 residues. The ends lost 4 bases at V and 9 bases at J; junction bases unmatched: 5. CDR1 and CDR2 from the germline V gene are ENHRY and SYGVKD. This chain's CDR3 is CAISAGTSGSIEQFF. CDR3 nucleotides: TGTGCCATCAGTGCCGGGACTAGCGGGAGCATTGAGCAGTTCTTC.

At least ten counts were recorded for this clone. The chain combines TRBV10-3 with TRBJ2-1, with 8 bases lining up with TRBD2. The CDR3 sequence is 13 residues long. Germline loops: CDR1 ENHRY, CDR2 SYGVKD. Trimming cost V 8 bases and J 9 bases; bases outside gene matches: 9. CDR3 sequence reads: CAIQPGGRAEQFF. CDR3 in DNA: TGTGCCATCCAGCCGGGGGGGCGTGCTGAGCAGTTCTTC.

The sample holds many counts of this clone. The J gene is TRBJ2-7, the V gene TRBV12-5; 7 bases are shared with TRBD2. Losses at the gene ends were 1 base for V and 2 bases for J; bases not matched to a gene: 2. Germline CDR1 is LGHNT and CDR2 is FRNRAP. This CDR3 comprises 14 residues. The CDR3 sequence is CASGLAGLAYEQYF. CDR3 nucleotides: TGTGCTAGTGGTTTGGCCGGACTAGCCTACGAGCAGTACTTC.

This clone was observed many times. This chain joins TRBV28 and TRBJ1-4; possible D gene TRBD1, 6 bases. V was clipped by 2 bases and J by 6 bases, with 7 bases between them. This CDR3 has 13 residues. CDR1 and CDR2 (germline): MDHEN, SYDVKM. DNA of the CDR3: TGTGCCAGCAGTTTAGAGGGGGATGAAAAACTGTTTTTT. This encodes CASSLEGDEKLFF.